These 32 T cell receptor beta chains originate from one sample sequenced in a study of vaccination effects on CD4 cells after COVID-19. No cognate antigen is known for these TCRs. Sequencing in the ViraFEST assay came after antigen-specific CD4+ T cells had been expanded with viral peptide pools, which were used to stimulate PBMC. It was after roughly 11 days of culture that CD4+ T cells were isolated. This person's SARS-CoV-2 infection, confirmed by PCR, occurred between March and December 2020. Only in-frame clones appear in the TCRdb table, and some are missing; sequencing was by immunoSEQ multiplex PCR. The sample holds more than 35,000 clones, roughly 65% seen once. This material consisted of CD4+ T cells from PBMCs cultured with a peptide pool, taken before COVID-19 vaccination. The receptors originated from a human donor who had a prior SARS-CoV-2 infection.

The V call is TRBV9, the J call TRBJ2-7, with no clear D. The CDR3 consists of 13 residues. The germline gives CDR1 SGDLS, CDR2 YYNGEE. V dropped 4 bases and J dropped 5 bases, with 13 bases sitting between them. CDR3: CASSNSRGNEQYF. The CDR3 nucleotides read TGTGCCAGCAGCAACTCCCGAGGTAACGAGCAGTACTTC.

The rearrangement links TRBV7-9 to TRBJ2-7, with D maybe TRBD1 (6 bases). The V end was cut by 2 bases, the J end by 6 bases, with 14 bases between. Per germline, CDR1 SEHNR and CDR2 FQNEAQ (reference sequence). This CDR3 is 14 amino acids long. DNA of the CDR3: TGTGCCAGCAGCTTAAACGGACAGCTTGCCGAGCAGTACTTC. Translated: CASSLNGQLAEQYF. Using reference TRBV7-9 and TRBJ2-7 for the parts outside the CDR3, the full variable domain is DTGVSQNPRHKITKRGQNVTFRCDPISEHNRLYWYRQTLGQGPEFLTYFQNEAQLEKSRLLSDRFSAERPKGSFSTLEIQRTEQGDSAMYLCASSLNGQLAEQYFGPGTRLTVT.

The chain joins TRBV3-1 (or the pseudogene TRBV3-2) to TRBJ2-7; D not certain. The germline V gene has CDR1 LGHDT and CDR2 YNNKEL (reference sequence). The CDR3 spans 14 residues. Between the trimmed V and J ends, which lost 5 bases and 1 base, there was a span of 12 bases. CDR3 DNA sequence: TGTGCCAGCAGCATCGATGCGGCGTCCTACGAGCAGTACTTC. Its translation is CASSIDAASYEQYF.

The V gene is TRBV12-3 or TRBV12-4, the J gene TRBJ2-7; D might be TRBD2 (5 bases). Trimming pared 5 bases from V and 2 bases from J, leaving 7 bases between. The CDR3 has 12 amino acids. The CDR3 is CASSLGTYEQYF. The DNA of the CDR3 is TGTGCCAGCAGTCTCGGGACCTACGAGCAGTACTTC.

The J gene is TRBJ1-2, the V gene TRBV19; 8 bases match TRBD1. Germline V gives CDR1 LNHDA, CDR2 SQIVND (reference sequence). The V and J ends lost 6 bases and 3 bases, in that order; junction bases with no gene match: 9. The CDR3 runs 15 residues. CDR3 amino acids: CASSQGARSYYGYTF. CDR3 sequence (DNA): TGTGCCAGTAGCCAGGGGGCTAGGAGTTACTATGGCTACACCTTC.

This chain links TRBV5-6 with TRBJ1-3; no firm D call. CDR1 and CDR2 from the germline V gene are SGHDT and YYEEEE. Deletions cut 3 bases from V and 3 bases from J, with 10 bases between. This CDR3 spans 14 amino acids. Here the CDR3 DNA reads TGTGCCAGCAGCTCCTATGGTCTTGGAAACACCATATATTTT. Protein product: CASSSYGLGNTIYF.

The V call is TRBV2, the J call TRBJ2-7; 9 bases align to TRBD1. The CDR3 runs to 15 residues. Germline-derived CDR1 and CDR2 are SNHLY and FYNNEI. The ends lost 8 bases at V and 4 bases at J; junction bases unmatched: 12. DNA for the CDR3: TGTGCCAGCCATAATCCGGGACAGGGAAGGTACGAGCAGTACTTC. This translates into CASHNPGQGRYEQYF.

For the CDR3, the DNA is TGTGCCAGCAGCCAGACTATCACAGATACGCAGTATTTT. Its protein is CASSQTITDTQYF. The rearrangement uses TRBV7-3 and TRBJ2-3, with D possibly TRBD2 on 5 matching bases. Germline-derived CDR1 and CDR2 are SGHTA and FQGTGA. Trimming took 5 bases from V and 2 from J, leaving 8 bases between them. The CDR3 is 13 residues long.

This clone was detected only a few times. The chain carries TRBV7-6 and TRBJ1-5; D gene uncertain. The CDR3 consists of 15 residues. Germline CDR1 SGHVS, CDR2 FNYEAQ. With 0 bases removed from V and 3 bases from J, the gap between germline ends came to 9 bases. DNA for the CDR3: TGTGCCAGCAGCTTAGCGGGCGGTCCCAATCAGCCCCAGCATTTT. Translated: CASSLAGGPNQPQHF.

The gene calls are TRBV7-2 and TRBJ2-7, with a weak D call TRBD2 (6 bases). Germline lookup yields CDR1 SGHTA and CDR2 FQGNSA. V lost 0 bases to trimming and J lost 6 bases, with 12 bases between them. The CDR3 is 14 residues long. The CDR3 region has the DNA TGTGCCAGCAGCTTAGCGGGAGGTTTACGCGAGCAGTACTTC. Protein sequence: CASSLAGGLREQYF. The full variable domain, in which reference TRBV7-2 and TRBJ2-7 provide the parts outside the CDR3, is GAGVSQSPSNKVTEKGKDVELRCDPISGHTALYWYRQSLGQGLEFLIYFQGNSAPDKSGLPSDRFSAERTGGSVSTLTIQRTQQEDSAVYLCASSLAGGLREQYFGPGTRLTVT.

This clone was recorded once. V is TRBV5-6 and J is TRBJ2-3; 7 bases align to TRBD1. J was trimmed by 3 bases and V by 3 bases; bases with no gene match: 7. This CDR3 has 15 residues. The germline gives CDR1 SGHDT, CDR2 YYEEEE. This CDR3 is CASSYRGGPTDTQYF. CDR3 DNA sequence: TGTGCCAGCAGCTACAGGGGCGGGCCGACAGATACGCAGTATTTT.

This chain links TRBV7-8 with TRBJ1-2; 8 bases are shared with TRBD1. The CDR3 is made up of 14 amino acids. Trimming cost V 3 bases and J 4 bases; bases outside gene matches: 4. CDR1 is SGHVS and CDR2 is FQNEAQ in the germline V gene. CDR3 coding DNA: TGTGCCAGCAGCTTCCTGGACAGGGTCTATGGCTACACCTTC. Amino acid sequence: CASSFLDRVYGYTF.

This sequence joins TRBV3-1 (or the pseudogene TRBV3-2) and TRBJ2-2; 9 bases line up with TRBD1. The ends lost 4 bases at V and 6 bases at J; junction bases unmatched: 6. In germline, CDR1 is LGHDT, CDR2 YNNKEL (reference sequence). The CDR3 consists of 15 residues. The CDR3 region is CASSRQGGGSGELFF. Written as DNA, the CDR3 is TGTGCCAGCAGCCGACAGGGGGGAGGCTCCGGGGAGCTGTTTTTT.

The CDR3 DNA reads TGTGCCAGCAGTAGTTACCGAACCCGGAGGGGTAGGGATCAGCCCCAGCATTTT. Translating it yields CASSSYRTRRGRDQPQHF. The chain employs TRBV6-2 or TRBV6-3 and TRBJ1-5, with D possibly matching TRBD1 (5 bases). With 5 bases removed from V and 5 bases from J, the gap between germline ends came to 25 bases. The CDR3 extends over 18 amino acids. Germline lookup yields CDR1 MNHEY and CDR2 SVGEGT.

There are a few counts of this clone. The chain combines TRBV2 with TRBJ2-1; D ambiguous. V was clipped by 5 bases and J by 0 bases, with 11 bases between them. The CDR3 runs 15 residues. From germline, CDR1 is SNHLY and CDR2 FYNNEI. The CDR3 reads CASSWALSSYNEQFF. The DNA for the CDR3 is TGTGCCAGCAGTTGGGCTCTGAGCTCCTACAATGAGCAGTTCTTC.

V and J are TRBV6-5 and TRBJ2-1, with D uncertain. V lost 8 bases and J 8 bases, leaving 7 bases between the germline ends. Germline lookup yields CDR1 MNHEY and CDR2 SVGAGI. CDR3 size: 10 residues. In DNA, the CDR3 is TGTGCCAGCGGCCGTGATGAGCAGTTCTTC. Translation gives CASGRDEQFF.

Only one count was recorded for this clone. Here the CDR3 reads CASSSSYEQYF. CDR3 coding DNA: TGTGCCAGCAGCTCGAGCTACGAGCAGTACTTC. The chain has TRBV11-3 and TRBJ2-7; no reliable D call. The CDR3 consists of 11 residues. Germline V lookup: CDR1 SGHNT, CDR2 YENEEA. Between the trimmed V and J ends, which lost 4 bases and 3 bases, there was a span of 4 bases.

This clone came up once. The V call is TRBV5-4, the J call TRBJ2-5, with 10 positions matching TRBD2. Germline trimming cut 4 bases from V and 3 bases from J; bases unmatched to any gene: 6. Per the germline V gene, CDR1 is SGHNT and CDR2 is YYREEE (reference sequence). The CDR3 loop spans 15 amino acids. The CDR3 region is CASSPSGSVKETQYF. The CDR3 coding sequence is TGTGCCAGCAGCCCTAGCGGGAGTGTTAAAGAGACCCAGTACTTC.

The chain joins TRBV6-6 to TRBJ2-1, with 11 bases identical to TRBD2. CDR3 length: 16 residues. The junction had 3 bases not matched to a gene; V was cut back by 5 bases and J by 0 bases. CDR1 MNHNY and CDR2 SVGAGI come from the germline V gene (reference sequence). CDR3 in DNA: TGTGCCAGCAGTCGACTAGCGGGGAGCTCCTACAATGAGCAGTTCTTC. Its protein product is CASSRLAGSSYNEQFF.

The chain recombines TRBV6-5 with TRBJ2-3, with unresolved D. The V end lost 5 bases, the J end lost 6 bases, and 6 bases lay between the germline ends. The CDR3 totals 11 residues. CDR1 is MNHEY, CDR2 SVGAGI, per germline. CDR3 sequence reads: CASSSGDTQYF. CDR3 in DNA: TGTGCCAGCAGTAGTGGGGATACGCAGTATTTT.

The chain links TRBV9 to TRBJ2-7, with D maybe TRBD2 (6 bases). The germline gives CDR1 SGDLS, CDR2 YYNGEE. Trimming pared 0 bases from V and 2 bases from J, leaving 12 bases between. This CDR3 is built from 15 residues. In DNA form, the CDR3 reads TGTGCCAGCAGCGTAGACGGGACTCATACCTACGAGCAGTACTTC. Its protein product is CASSVDGTHTYEQYF.

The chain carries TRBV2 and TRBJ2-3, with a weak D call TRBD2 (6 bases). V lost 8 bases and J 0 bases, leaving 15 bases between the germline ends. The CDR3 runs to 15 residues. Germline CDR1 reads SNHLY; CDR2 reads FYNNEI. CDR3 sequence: CASFSGGYSTDTQYF. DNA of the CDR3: TGTGCCAGCTTTTCTGGAGGGTATAGCACAGATACGCAGTATTTT.

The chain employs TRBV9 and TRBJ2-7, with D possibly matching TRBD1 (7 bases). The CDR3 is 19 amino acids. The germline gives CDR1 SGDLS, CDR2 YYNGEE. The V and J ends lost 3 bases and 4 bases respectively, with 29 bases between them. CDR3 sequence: CASSAPAQGGGTGPYEQYF. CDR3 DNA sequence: TGTGCCAGCAGCGCACCCGCCCAGGGGGGCGGGACGGGGCCATACGAGCAGTACTTC.

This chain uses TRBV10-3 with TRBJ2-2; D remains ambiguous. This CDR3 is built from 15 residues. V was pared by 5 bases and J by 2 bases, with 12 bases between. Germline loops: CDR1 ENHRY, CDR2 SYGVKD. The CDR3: CAISPENKNTGELFF. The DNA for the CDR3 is TGTGCCATCAGTCCAGAAAACAAAAACACCGGGGAGCTGTTTTTT.

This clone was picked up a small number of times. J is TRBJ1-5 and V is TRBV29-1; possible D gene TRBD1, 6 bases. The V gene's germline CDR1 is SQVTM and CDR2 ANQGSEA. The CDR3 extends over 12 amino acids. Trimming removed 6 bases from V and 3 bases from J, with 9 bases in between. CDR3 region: CSVRDNNQPQHF. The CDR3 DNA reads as TGCAGCGTCCGGGACAACAATCAGCCCCAGCATTTT.

The CDR3 DNA is TGTGCCAGCAGCGCCCGAGGCGGGACAACTAATGAAAAACTGTTTTTT. Protein: CASSARGGTTNEKLFF. This chain uses TRBV2 with TRBJ1-4, with D unresolved. This CDR3 is 16 amino acids long. The germline V gene has CDR1 SNHLY and CDR2 FYNNEI. The germline V and J ends were trimmed by 6 bases and 0 bases, with 14 bases remaining between them.

The CDR3 DNA follows: TGTGCCAGCAGCCAAGACCGGGACAGCAATCAGCCCCAGCATTTT. Its protein product is CASSQDRDSNQPQHF. The rearrangement uses TRBV14 and TRBJ1-5; D perhaps matches TRBD1 (5 bases). In germline, CDR1 is SGHDN, CDR2 FVKESK. V was pared by 0 bases and J by 1 base, with 7 bases between. This CDR3 has 15 residues.

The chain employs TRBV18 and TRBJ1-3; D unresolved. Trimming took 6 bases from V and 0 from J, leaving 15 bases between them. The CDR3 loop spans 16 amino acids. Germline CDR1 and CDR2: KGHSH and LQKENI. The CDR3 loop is CASSLEHGSSGNTIYF. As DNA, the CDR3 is TGTGCCAGCTCTCTAGAGCACGGGAGCTCTGGAAACACCATATATTTT.

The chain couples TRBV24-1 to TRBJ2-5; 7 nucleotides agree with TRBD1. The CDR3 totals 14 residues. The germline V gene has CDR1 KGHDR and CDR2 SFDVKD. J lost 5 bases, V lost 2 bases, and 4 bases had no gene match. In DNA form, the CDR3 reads TGTGCCACCAGTGATTCGGTGACAGGGGAGACCCAGTACTTC. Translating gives CATSDSVTGETQYF.

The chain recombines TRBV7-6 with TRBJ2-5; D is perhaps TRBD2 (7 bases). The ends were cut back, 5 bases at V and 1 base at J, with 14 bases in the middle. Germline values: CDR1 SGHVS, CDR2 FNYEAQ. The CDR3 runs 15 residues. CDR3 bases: TGTGCCAGCAGCCAAATACGGGGGGCCCAAGAGACCCAGTACTTC. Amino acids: CASSQIRGAQETQYF.

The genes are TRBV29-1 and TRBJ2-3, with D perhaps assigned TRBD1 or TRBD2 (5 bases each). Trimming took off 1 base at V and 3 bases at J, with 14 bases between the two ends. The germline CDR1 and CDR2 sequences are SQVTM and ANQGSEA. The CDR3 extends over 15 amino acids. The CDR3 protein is CSVEGIYWGTDTQYF. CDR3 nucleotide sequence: TGCAGCGTTGAAGGTATCTACTGGGGGACAGATACGCAGTATTTT.

The CDR3 coding sequence is TGTGCCAGCAGCCAAGGTGGAGGAAGCAATCAGCCCCAGCATTTT. Protein sequence: CASSQGGGSNQPQHF. The rearrangement joins TRBV16 to TRBJ1-5; D unclear. Trimming pared 2 bases from V and 1 base from J, leaving 9 bases between. CDR1 is KGHSY and CDR2 is FQNENV in the germline V gene. The CDR3 is 15 amino acids.